These 5 T cell receptor beta chains were all obtained from the same sample, sequenced in a study of cytomegalovirus exposure and HLA in healthy donors. Using immunoSEQ multiplex PCR, the repertoire was profiled, and TCRdb retains in-frame clones only, with some absent. The table lists 90,000 to 150,000 clones, about 85% of them singletons, with under 2.5% in the top ten. The sample was PBMCs. The receptors shown here come from a woman aged 25 to 45 in good health and CMV-seronegative.

This chain connects TRBV5-4 to TRBJ2-3, with 10 bases that match TRBD2. Germline lookup yields CDR1 SGHNT and CDR2 YYREEE (reference sequence). This CDR3 spans 14 amino acids. V lost 2 bases, J lost 4 bases, and 1 base stayed unmatched. CDR3 amino acids: CASSFSGGADTQYF. The CDR3 DNA sequence: TGTGCCAGCAGCTTCAGCGGGGGGGCAGATACGCAGTATTTT.

J is TRBJ2-7 and V is TRBV27; tentatively, D is TRBD2 (5 bases). Per germline, CDR1 MNHEY and CDR2 SMNVEV (reference sequence). The V gene lost 8 bases and the J gene lost 1 base, with 12 bases spanning the gap. This CDR3 is 13 amino acids long. CDR3 in amino acids: CASSRDLSYEQYF. For the CDR3, the DNA is TGTGCCAGCTCCCGGGATCTATCCTACGAGCAGTACTTC.

The genes are TRBV7-2 and TRBJ2-7; unclear D gene. V was cut by 6 bases and J by 0 bases, with 6 bases left in between. The germline CDR1 and CDR2 sequences are SGHTA and FQGNSA. The CDR3 runs to 12 residues. CDR3 sequence reads: CASRASSYEQYF. CDR3 coding DNA: TGTGCCAGCAGGGCCAGCTCCTACGAGCAGTACTTC.

The chain employs TRBV15 and TRBJ1-2; D not resolved. Trimming stripped 0 bases from V and 4 bases from J, with 12 bases between. Germline V CDR1 and CDR2: LNHNV, YYDKDF (reference sequence). The CDR3 contains 15 residues. The CDR3 protein is CATSRDYSAAYGYTF. As DNA, the CDR3 is TGTGCCACCAGCAGAGATTACAGTGCAGCCTATGGCTACACCTTC.

The rearrangement uses TRBV5-1 and TRBJ1-2, with TRBD1 as a possible D gene (6 bases). The V gene's germline CDR1 is SGHRS and CDR2 YFSETQ. Trimming cost V 0 bases and J 8 bases, with 17 bases left between them. The CDR3 length is 15 residues. Written as DNA, the CDR3 is TGCGCCAGCAGCTTGGCCGTTAAGACAGGTCAGGGCTACACCTTC. It encodes CASSLAVKTGQGYTF.